This entry is about one TCR beta chain. The data were taken from a study of human T cells and chemical hapten exposure. Study as a whole: TCR yields differed between samples (mainly from small differences in pooled library volume).

Germline V gives CDR1 LGHNT, CDR2 FRNRAP. This CDR3 is 16 amino acids long. V lost 1 base and J 2 bases, leaving 15 bases between the germline ends. Stated time point: patch test 3, about 24 weeks after DPC sensitization. Treatment reported: therapeutic diphenylcyclopropenone sensitization with weekly scalp DPC. TCRdb called the RACE reads again in MiXCR, with one record for every CDR3 protein. Among 120,000 or so distinct CDR3 sequences listed, 11% were seen once. This sequence joins TRBV12-5 and TRBJ2-7, with D possibly called TRBD1 or TRBD2 (5 bases each). This TCR was recovered from a woman in her forties or fifties with alopecia areata. Some clones in this sample may be carry-over from other donors' samples. The source was whole blood, collected in connection with sensitization to the hapten diphenylcyclopropenone (DPC). The DNA of the CDR3 is TGTGCTAGTGGTTTGGCCCGGGACGTTGAAACCTACGAGCAGTACTTC. Protein sequence: CASGLARDVETYEQYF.